The 5 T cell receptor beta chains reported below all come from one sample, sequenced in a study of shared clonotypes between healthy human individuals. Here immunoSEQ multiplex PCR was the method, and the copy in TCRdb shows in-frame clones only, minus some. Here the sample spans about 980,000 clones, 60% to 85% being singletons. The specimen was memory CD4+ T cells sorted from blood. Subset defined: CD45RA-negative fraction. Source of these receptors: a man aged 18 to 35 in good health.

V gene TRBV2 combines with J gene TRBJ1-4, with 7 bases identical to TRBD1. Germline CDR1 is SNHLY and CDR2 is FYNNEI. The CDR3 is 12 residues long. V was pared by 5 bases and J by 8 bases, with 2 bases of the junction left unmatched. CDR3 protein: CASSPRGEKLFF. CDR3 bases: TGTGCCAGCAGTCCCAGGGGGGAAAAACTGTTTTTT.

The CDR3 sequence is CASSRVTLVGETQYF. In DNA, the CDR3 is TGTGCCAGCAGCCGCGTAACCCTGGTTGGAGAGACCCAGTACTTC. The V call is TRBV5-6, the J call TRBJ2-5, with no clear D. Per the germline V gene, CDR1 is SGHDT and CDR2 is YYEEEE. V lost 4 bases and J lost 4, with 17 bases in between. The CDR3 consists of 15 residues.

This clone was recorded at least ten times. The chain recombines TRBV27 with TRBJ2-3, with D uncertain. This CDR3 region has 14 residues. Germline CDR1 reads MNHEY; CDR2 reads SMNVEV (reference sequence). V was clipped by 6 bases and J by 4 bases, with 14 bases between them. CDR3 loop: CASSRGTVPDTQYF. CDR3 nucleotide sequence: TGTGCCAGCAGCAGAGGTACGGTCCCAGATACGCAGTATTTT.

This chain connects TRBV7-8 to TRBJ1-4, with TRBD1 identical over 7 bases. The junction had 12 bases not matched to a gene; V was cut back by 5 bases and J by 6 bases. Germline V gives CDR1 SGHVS, CDR2 FQNEAQ. The CDR3 is 16 residues long. The CDR3: CASSAQTGKGYEKLFF. DNA for the CDR3: TGTGCCAGCAGCGCCCAGACAGGGAAGGGATATGAAAAACTGTTTTTT.

This clone was picked up a small number of times. The chain carries TRBV5-1 and TRBJ2-2; D uncertain. This CDR3 spans 16 amino acids. The V and J ends lost 3 bases and 0 bases respectively, with 12 bases between them. Germline V gene lookup returns CDR1 SGHRS and CDR2 YFSETQ. The DNA of the CDR3 is TGCGCCAGCAGCTGGGTCGGGCCTTCGAACACCGGGGAGCTGTTTTTT. This encodes CASSWVGPSNTGELFF.